A single sample gave rise to the 15 T cell receptor beta chains below, sequenced in a study of T-cell memory formation after mild COVID-19. MiXCR, applied by TCRdb to the 5' RACE reads, yields one record per CDR3 protein. Here the sample spans hundreds of thousands of distinct CDR3 sequences, around 28% being singletons. What was sequenced was PBMCs or a T cell subset sorted from them (not recorded which). The source is an adult woman who had mild COVID-19 (a few samples of this study predate the infection). Cell type and time point are not known.

This clonotype has a handful of counts. This chain uses TRBV13 with TRBJ1-1; D is ambiguous. The CDR3 sequence is 15 residues long. V lost 1 base and J 1 base, leaving 10 bases between the germline ends. Germline CDR1 reads PRHDT; CDR2 reads FYEKMQ (reference sequence). The CDR3 protein is CASSLEALKNTEAFF. In nucleotides, the CDR3 is TGTGCCAGCAGCTTAGAAGCCTTAAAGAACACTGAAGCTTTCTTT.

This rearrangement joins TRBV15 to TRBJ2-3, with D hard to call. This CDR3 has 13 amino acids. Germline CDR1 and CDR2: LNHNV and YYDKDF (reference sequence). Trimming cost V 6 bases and J 0 bases, with 7 bases left between them. The chain's CDR3 is CATRGGSTDTQYF. CDR3 nucleotides: TGTGCCACCAGGGGTGGGAGCACAGATACGCAGTATTTT.

This clonotype was seen only a few times. This chain's CDR3 is CASSLWANTGELFF. Here the CDR3 DNA reads TGTGCCAGCAGTTTATGGGCCAACACCGGGGAGCTGTTTTTT. The chain combines TRBV12-3 or TRBV12-4 with TRBJ2-2, with D unclear. V was shortened by 2 bases and J by 2 bases, with 6 bases between the two germline ends. This CDR3 has 14 amino acids.

The chain has TRBV21-1 and TRBJ2-3; TRBD1, the table's D call, lacks a check against the DNA. TRBV21-1 has pseudogene status. This CDR3 has 17 amino acids. As DNA, the CDR3 is TGTGCCAGCAGCTATAAGGACAGGGGGCGGCGGACAGATACGCAGTATTTT. Translating gives CASSYKDRGRRTDTQYF.

The V gene is TRBV7-6, the J gene TRBJ2-5; TRBD2 might be the D (7 bases). Per the germline V gene, CDR1 is SGHVS and CDR2 is FNYEAQ. Trimming took off 0 bases at V and 4 bases at J, with 12 bases between the two ends. The CDR3 is 15 residues long. The CDR3 bases are TGTGCCAGCAGCTTAGCGGGGGCTAGCGGAGAGACCCAGTACTTC. Amino acids: CASSLAGASGETQYF.

The chain employs TRBV27 and TRBJ2-7; D might be TRBD2 (5 bases). The germline V gene has CDR1 MNHEY and CDR2 SMNVEV (reference sequence). V dropped 2 bases and J dropped 4 bases, with 18 bases sitting between them. This CDR3 has 16 amino acids. As DNA, the CDR3 is TGTGCCAGCAGTTTAAAAAAAAGGGAGATGGCGTACGAGCAGTACTTC. Its translation is CASSLKKREMAYEQYF.

This chain links TRBV4-3 with TRBJ2-1, with 10 bases matching TRBD2. The CDR3 totals 15 residues. In germline, CDR1 is LGHNA, CDR2 YSLEER. After removal of 9 bases from V and 8 bases from J, the junction contained 13 bases not matched to a gene. The CDR3 coding sequence is TGCGCCAGTCCGACATTTAGCGGGAGGAAAGATGAGCAGTTCTTC. This sequence encodes CASPTFSGRKDEQFF.

This clonotype was picked up a small number of times. The chain recombines TRBV11-2 with TRBJ2-1; D is tentatively TRBD1 or TRBD2 (7 bases each). Germline values: CDR1 SGHAT, CDR2 FQNNGV. This CDR3 contains 16 residues. V lost 1 base and J lost 2, with 12 bases in between. DNA for the CDR3: TGTGCCAGCAGCTTAGCTTCAGGGGGGGCCTACAATGAGCAGTTCTTC. Its protein product is CASSLASGGAYNEQFF.

This clonotype was observed a few times. The chain carries TRBV6-5 and TRBJ2-5; a weak D match, TRBD2 (6 bases). The length of the CDR3 is 13 residues. The V end was cut by 6 bases, the J end by 5 bases, with 13 bases between. The germline V gene encodes CDR1 MNHEY and CDR2 SVGAGI. In DNA, the CDR3 is TGTGCCAGCAGGCCGGGAGTTAGGGAGACCCAGTACTTC. This sequence encodes CASRPGVRETQYF.

This clonotype was observed a handful of times. The chain is built from TRBV7-6 and TRBJ1-1; D remains unclear. V was pared by 5 bases and J by 11 bases, with 6 bases between. CDR1 and CDR2 from the germline V gene are SGHVS and FNYEAQ. This CDR3 is built from 9 residues. DNA for the CDR3: TGTGCCAGCAGCCGCGGGGCTTTCTTT. Translated, it gives CASSRGAFF.

In its sample, this clonotype was seen a few times. The chain has TRBV6-1 and TRBJ2-7, with 7 bases aligning to TRBD1. V trimming: 6 bases; J trimming: 4 bases; junction bases outside the gene matches: 6. This CDR3 contains 13 residues. CDR1 is MNHNS, CDR2 SASEGT, per germline. CDR3 bases: TGTGCCAGCAGCTCAGACAGGGAATACGAGCAGTACTTC. Translated: CASSSDREYEQYF.

This clonotype turned up a few times. This chain links TRBV29-1 with TRBJ2-2; tentative D call: TRBD2 (6 bases). CDR3 size: 14 residues. CDR1 is SQVTM and CDR2 is ANQGSEA in the germline V gene. V was cut by 5 bases and J by 1 base, with 11 bases left in between. CDR3: CSVLRDLNTGELFF. As DNA, the CDR3 is TGCAGCGTTCTCCGGGACTTGAACACCGGGGAGCTGTTTTTT.

This clonotype was observed a handful of times. The chain combines TRBV10-3 with TRBJ1-1, with 7 bases matching TRBD1. The CDR3 covers 13 residues. Germline-derived CDR1 and CDR2 are ENHRY and SYGVKD. The V gene end was trimmed by 3 bases and the J gene end by 3 bases; junction bases not matched to a gene: 1. The CDR3 loop is CAISDQGDTEAFF. CDR3 sequence (DNA): TGTGCCATCAGTGACCAGGGGGACACTGAAGCTTTCTTT.

V usage is TRBV27 and J usage is TRBJ1-5, with D perhaps matching TRBD1 (5 bases). CDR1 and CDR2 from the germline V gene are MNHEY and SMNVEV (reference sequence). The ends were cut back, 6 bases at V and 4 bases at J, with 16 bases in the middle. This CDR3 has 15 residues. This chain's CDR3 is CASSRDGAQNQPQHF. The CDR3 nucleotides read TGTGCCAGCAGCCGCGATGGGGCCCAAAATCAGCCCCAGCATTTT.

DNA for the CDR3: TGTGCCAGCAGCTTACTGGGGACAGGGGGCGCGGGCAATCAGCCCCAGCATTTT. Translating gives CASSLLGTGGAGNQPQHF. The chain combines TRBV6-2 or TRBV6-3 with TRBJ1-5, with 12 bases aligning to TRBD1. V dropped 6 bases and J dropped 2; count of bases not matched to a gene: 11. The germline CDR1 and CDR2 sequences are MNHEY and SVGEGT. This CDR3 region has 18 residues.